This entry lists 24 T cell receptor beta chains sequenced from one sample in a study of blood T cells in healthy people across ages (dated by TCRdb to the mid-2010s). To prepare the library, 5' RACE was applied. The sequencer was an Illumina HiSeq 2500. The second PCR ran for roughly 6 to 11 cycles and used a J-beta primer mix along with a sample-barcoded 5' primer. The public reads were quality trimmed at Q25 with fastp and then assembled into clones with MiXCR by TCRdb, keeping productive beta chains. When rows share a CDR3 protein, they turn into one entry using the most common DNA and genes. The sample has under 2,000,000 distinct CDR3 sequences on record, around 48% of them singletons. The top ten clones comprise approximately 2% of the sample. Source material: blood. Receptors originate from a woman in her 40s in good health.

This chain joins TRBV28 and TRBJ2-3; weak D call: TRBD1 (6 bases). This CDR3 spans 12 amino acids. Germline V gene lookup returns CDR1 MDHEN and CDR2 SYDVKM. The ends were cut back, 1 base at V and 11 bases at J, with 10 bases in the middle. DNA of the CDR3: TGTGCCAGCAGTTTATCCGGACAGATGCAGTATTTT. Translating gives CASSLSGQMQYF.

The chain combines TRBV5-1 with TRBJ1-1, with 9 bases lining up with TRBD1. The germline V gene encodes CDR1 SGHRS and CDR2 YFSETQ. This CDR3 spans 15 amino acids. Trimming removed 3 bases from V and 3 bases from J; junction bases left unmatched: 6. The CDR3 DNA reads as TGCGCCAGCAGCTGGCGGACAGGGGAATACACTGAAGCTTTCTTT. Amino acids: CASSWRTGEYTEAFF.

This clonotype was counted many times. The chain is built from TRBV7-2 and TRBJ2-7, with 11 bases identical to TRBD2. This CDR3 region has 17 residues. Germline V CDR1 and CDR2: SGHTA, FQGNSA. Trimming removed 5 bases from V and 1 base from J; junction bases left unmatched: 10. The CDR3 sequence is CASSRNRGLADSYEQYF. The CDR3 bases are TGTGCCAGCAGCCGCAATCGGGGACTAGCGGATTCCTACGAGCAGTACTTC. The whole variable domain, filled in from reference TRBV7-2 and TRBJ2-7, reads GAGVSQSPSNKVTEKGKDVELRCDPISGHTALYWYRQSLGQGLEFLIYFQGNSAPDKSGLPSDRFSAERTGGSVSTLTIQRTQQEDSAVYLCASSRNRGLADSYEQYFGPGTRLTVT.

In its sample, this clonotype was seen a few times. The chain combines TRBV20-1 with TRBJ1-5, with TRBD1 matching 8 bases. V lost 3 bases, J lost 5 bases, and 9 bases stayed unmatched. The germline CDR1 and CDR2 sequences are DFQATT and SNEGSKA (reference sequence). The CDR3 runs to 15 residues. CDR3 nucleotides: TGCAGTGCTAGCCCCCTCAGGGGGCAGCATCAGCCCCAGCATTTT. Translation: CSASPLRGQHQPQHF.

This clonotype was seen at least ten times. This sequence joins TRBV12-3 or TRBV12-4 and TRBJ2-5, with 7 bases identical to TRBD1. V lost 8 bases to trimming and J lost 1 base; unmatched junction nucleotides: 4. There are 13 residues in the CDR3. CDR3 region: CASGGQIQETQYF. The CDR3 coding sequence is TGTGCCAGCGGGGGACAGATCCAAGAGACCCAGTACTTC.

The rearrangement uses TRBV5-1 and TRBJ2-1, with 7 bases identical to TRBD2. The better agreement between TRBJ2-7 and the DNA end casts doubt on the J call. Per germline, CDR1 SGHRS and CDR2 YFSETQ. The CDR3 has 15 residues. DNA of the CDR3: TGCGCCAGCAGCCGGGGAGGGGACGGGTACAATGAGCAGTACTTC. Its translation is CASSRGGDGYNEQYF.

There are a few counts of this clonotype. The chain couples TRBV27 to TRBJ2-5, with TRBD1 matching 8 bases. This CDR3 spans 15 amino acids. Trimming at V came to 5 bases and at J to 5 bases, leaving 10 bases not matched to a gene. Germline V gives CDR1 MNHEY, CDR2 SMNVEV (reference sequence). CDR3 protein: CASSEPGQVGETQYF. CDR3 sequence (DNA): TGTGCCAGCAGTGAACCGGGACAGGTTGGGGAGACCCAGTACTTC.

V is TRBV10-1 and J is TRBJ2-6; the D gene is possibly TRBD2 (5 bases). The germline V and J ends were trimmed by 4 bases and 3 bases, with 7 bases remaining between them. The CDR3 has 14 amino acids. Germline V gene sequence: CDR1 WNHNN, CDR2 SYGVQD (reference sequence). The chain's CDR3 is CASSVGDGANVLTF. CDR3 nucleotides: TGCGCCAGCAGTGTCGGGGATGGGGCCAACGTCCTGACTTTC.

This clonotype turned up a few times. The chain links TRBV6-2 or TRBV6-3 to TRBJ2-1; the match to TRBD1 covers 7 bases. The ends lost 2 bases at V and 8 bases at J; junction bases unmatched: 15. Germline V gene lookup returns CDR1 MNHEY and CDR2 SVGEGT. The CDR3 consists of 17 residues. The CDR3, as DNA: TGTGCCAGCAGTTACACCGAGGGGGCCCTCTACGTCGATGAGCAGTTCTTC. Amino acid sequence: CASSYTEGALYVDEQFF.

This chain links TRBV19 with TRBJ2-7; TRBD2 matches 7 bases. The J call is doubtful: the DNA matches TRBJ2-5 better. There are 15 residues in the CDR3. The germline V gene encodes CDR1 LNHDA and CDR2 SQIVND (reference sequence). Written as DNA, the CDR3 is TGTGCCAGTAGTTCCCTTCTGGCGGGGGAAGAGACCCAGTACTTC. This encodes CASSSLLAGEETQYF.

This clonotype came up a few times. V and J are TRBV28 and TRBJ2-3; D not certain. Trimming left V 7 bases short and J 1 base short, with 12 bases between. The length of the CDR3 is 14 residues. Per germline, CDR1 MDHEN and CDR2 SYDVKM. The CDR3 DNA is TGTGCCAGCACCGCTGGCTGGGGCACAGATACGCAGTATTTT. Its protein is CASTAGWGTDTQYF.

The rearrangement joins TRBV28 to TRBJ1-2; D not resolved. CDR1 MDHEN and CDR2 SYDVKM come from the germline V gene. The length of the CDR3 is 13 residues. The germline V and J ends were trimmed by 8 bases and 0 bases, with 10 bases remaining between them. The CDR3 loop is CASARPPNYGYTF. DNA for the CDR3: TGTGCCAGCGCCCGGCCCCCTAACTATGGCTACACCTTC.

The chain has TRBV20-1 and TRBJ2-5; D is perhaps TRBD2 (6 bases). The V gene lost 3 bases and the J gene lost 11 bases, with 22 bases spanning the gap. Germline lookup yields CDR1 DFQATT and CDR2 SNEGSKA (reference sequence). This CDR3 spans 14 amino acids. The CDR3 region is CSASRPSRDSAQYF. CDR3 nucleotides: TGCAGTGCTAGTAGGCCTTCGCGGGACTCGGCGCAGTACTTC.

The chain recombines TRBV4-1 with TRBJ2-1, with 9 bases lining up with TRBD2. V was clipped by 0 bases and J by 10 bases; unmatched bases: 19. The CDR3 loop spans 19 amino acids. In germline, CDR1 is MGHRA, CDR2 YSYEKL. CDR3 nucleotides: TGCGCCAGCAGCCAAGATCGTCCTAGCGGGGCCTACCTCCACTACGAGCAGTTCTTC. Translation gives CASSQDRPSGAYLHYEQFF.

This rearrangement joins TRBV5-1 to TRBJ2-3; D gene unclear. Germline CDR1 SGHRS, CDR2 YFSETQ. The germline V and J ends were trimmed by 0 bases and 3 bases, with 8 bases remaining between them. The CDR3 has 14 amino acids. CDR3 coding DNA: TGCGCCAGCAGCTTGGATATGGGGACAGATACGCAGTATTTT. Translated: CASSLDMGTDTQYF.

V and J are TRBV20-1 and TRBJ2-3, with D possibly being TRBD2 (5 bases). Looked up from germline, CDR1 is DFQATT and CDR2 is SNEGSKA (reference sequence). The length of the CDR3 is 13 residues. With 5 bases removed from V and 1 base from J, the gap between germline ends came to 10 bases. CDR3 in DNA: TGCAGTGCTCCCTCAGCGGGCACAGATACGCAGTATTTT. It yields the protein CSAPSAGTDTQYF.

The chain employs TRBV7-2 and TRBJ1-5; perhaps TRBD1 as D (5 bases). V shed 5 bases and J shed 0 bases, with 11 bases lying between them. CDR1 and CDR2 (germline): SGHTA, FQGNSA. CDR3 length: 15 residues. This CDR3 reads CASSTPGPSNQPQHF. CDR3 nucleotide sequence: TGTGCCAGCAGCACACCGGGGCCTAGCAATCAGCCCCAGCATTTT. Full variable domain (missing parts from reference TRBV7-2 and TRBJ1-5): GAGVSQSPSNKVTEKGKDVELRCDPISGHTALYWYRQSLGQGLEFLIYFQGNSAPDKSGLPSDRFSAERTGGSVSTLTIQRTQQEDSAVYLCASSTPGPSNQPQHFGDGTRLSIL.

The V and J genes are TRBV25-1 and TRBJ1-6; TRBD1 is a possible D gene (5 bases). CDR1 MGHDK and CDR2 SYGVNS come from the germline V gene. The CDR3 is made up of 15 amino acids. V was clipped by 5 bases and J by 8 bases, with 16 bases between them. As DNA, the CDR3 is TGTGCCAGCAGTCCCCGGGGGGTTAGCTATTCACCCCTCCACTTT. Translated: CASSPRGVSYSPLHF.

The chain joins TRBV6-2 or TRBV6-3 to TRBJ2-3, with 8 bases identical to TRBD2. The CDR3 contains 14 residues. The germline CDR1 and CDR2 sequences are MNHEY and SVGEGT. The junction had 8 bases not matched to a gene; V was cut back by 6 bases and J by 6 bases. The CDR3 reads CASRETSVRDTQYF. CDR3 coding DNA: TGTGCCAGCAGGGAGACTAGCGTGAGGGATACGCAGTATTTT.

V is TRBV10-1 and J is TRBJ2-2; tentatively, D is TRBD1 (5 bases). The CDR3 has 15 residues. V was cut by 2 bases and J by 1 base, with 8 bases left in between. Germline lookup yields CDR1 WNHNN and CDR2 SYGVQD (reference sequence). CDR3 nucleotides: TGCGCCAGCAGTGAGACAGGAAGGAACACCGGGGAGCTGTTTTTT. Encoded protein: CASSETGRNTGELFF.

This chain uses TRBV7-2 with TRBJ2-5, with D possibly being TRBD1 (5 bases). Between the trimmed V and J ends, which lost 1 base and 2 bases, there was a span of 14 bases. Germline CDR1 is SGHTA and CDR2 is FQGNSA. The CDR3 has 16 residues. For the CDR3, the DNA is TGTGCCAGCAGCTTAGACTCGAAGGGGCTACAAGAGACCCAGTACTTC. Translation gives CASSLDSKGLQETQYF.

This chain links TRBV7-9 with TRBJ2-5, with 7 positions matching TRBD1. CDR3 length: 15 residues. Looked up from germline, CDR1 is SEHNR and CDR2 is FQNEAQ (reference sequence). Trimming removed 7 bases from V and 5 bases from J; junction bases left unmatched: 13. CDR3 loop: CASTITTGVGETQYF. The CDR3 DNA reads TGTGCCAGCACCATAACAACAGGGGTCGGCGAGACCCAGTACTTC.

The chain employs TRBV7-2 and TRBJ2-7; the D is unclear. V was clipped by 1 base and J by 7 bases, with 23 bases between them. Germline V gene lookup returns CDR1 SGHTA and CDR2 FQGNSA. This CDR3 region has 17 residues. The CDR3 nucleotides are TGTGCCAGCAGCTTAGGTACGGCACTGAGCTCCTACAATGAGCAGTACTTC. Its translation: CASSLGTALSSYNEQYF.

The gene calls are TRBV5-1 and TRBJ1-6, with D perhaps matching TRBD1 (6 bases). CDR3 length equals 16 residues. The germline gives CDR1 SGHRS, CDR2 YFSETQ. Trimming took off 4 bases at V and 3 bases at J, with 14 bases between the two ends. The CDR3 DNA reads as TGCGCCAGCAGCAACAGGGAGCGGGGCTATAATTCACCCCTCCACTTT. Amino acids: CASSNRERGYNSPLHF. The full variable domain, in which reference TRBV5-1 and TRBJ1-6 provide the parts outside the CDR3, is KAGVTQTPRYLIKTRGQQVTLSCSPISGHRSVSWYQQTPGQGLQFLFEYFSETQRNKGNFPGRFSGRQFSNSRSEMNVSTLELGDSALYLCASSNRERGYNSPLHFGNGTRLTVT.